Presented here are 19 T cell receptor beta chains from one specimen sequenced in a study of Tregs in tolerant kidney transplant recipients. Profiling relied on immunoSEQ multiplex PCR, and the TCRdb table lists in-frame clones only, not all of them. The data contain 200,000 to 300,000 clones, about four fifths of them singletons. The source material was CD4+ T cells from blood. The receptors were gathered from a human donor in good health.

This clone was observed once. The chain combines TRBV7-6 with TRBJ2-1, with 7 bases lining up with TRBD2. J lost 7 bases, V lost 7 bases, and 16 bases had no gene match. The CDR3 covers 16 residues. Per the germline V gene, CDR1 is SGHVS and CDR2 is FNYEAQ. The CDR3 region is CASKPTEGGILNEQFF. CDR3 nucleotides: TGTGCCAGCAAGCCCACAGAGGGAGGGATTTTAAATGAGCAGTTCTTC.

This sequence joins TRBV10-2 and TRBJ1-2, with no clear D. The CDR3 spans 14 residues. Germline lookup yields CDR1 WSHSY and CDR2 SAAADI. The V end was cut by 3 bases, the J end by 2 bases, with 10 bases between. Here the CDR3 reads CASSDPRRNYGYTF. CDR3 DNA: TGCGCCAGCAGTGACCCCAGACGGAACTATGGCTACACCTTC.

CDR3 DNA: TGTGCCAGCAGTTACAGACAGTCTAATTCACCCCTCCACTTT. Its translation is CASSYRQSNSPLHF. The chain recombines TRBV6-5 with TRBJ1-6; possible D gene TRBD1, 5 bases. The V end lost 2 bases, the J end lost 6 bases, and 8 bases lay between the germline ends. Germline V gives CDR1 MNHEY, CDR2 SVGAGI. The CDR3 spans 14 residues.

This clone was detected once. The rearrangement uses TRBV28 and TRBJ2-7; TRBD2 agrees at 9 bases. The CDR3 runs 16 residues. Germline V gives CDR1 MDHEN, CDR2 SYDVKM. The V segment lost 5 bases and the J segment 2 bases; nucleotides outside the gene matches: 10. CDR3 sequence: CASSPVRTSATYEQYF. DNA for the CDR3: TGTGCCAGCAGTCCAGTTCGGACTAGCGCGACCTACGAGCAGTACTTC.

V and J are TRBV18 and TRBJ2-7; 8 positions agree with TRBD2. The V and J ends lost 2 bases and 1 base, in that order; junction bases with no gene match: 1. In germline, CDR1 is KGHSH, CDR2 LQKENI. This CDR3 has 14 residues. The CDR3 coding sequence is TGTGCCAGCTCACCAACTAGCGGTTCCTACGAGCAGTACTTC. Encoded protein: CASSPTSGSYEQYF. Combining the CDR3 with reference TRBV18 and TRBJ2-7 gives the whole variable domain NAGVMQNPRHLVRRRGQEARLRCSPMKGHSHVYWYRQLPEEGLKFMVYLQKENIIDESGMPKERFSAEFPKEGPSILRIQQVVRGDSAAYFCASSPTSGSYEQYFGPGTRLTVT.

The chain is built from TRBV6-5 and TRBJ1-2; no clear D. CDR1 is MNHEY, CDR2 SVGAGI, per germline. The ends were cut back, 5 bases at V and 0 bases at J, with 10 bases in the middle. This CDR3 comprises 14 residues. Here the CDR3 DNA reads TGTGCCAGCAGTGAAAATGGAGCTAACTATGGCTACACCTTC. Translated, it gives CASSENGANYGYTF.

The rearrangement uses TRBV11-2 and TRBJ1-2, with D perhaps matching TRBD1 (5 bases). The V end was cut by 5 bases, the J end by 4 bases, with 14 bases between. The germline V gene encodes CDR1 SGHAT and CDR2 FQNNGV. This CDR3 contains 14 residues. CDR3 sequence reads: CASSTSRGSYGYTF. The CDR3 coding sequence is TGTGCCAGCAGCACCTCACGGGGCAGCTATGGCTACACCTTC.

The V and J genes are TRBV5-1 and TRBJ1-6; unclear D gene. Trimming pared 0 bases from V and 0 bases from J, leaving 16 bases between. Germline V gene data show CDR1 as SGHRS and CDR2 as YFSETQ. The CDR3 totals 19 residues. CDR3 in amino acids: CASSLEPQAINSYNSPLHF. CDR3 DNA: TGCGCCAGCAGCTTGGAGCCCCAGGCGATAAACTCCTATAATTCACCCCTCCACTTT.

The chain joins TRBV25-1 to TRBJ1-1; D might be TRBD1 (6 bases). This CDR3 is built from 14 residues. CDR1 is MGHDK and CDR2 is SYGVNS in the germline V gene. The V and J ends lost 3 bases and 1 base respectively, with 9 bases between them. The CDR3: CASSDRTANTEAFF. The CDR3 DNA reads TGTGCCAGCAGTGATCGGACAGCGAACACTGAAGCTTTCTTT.

CDR3 DNA sequence: TGTGCCAGCAGTGACCCCAGTATCCCTAGCGACTCCTACAATGAGCAGTTCTTC. Its protein is CASSDPSIPSDSYNEQFF. The rearrangement joins TRBV7-9 to TRBJ2-1; weak D call: TRBD2 (6 bases). Germline V CDR1 and CDR2: SEHNR, FQNEAQ (reference sequence). The ends were cut back, 6 bases at V and 0 bases at J, with 21 bases in the middle. There are 18 residues in the CDR3.

This clone was counted between two and nine times. The J gene is TRBJ2-1, the V gene TRBV5-4; D is unclear. The length of the CDR3 is 11 residues. Trimming removed 3 bases at V and 5 bases at J, with 3 bases between. The V gene's germline CDR1 is SGHNT and CDR2 YYREEE (reference sequence). The chain's CDR3 is CASSSDNEQFF. The CDR3 nucleotides are TGTGCCAGCAGCTCAGACAATGAGCAGTTCTTC.

V is TRBV7-9 and J is TRBJ2-3, with TRBD2 identical over 13 bases. V lost 6 bases to trimming and J lost 4 bases; unmatched junction nucleotides: 7. The CDR3 has 16 residues. CDR1 and CDR2 (germline): SEHNR, FQNEAQ (reference sequence). The CDR3 loop is CASRRVLAGGPDTQYF. The CDR3, as DNA: TGTGCCAGCAGACGCGTACTAGCGGGGGGGCCAGATACGCAGTATTTT.

The rearrangement links TRBV18 to TRBJ1-1; D is possibly TRBD1 (6 bases). Germline assignment: CDR1 KGHSH and CDR2 LQKENI. The ends were cut back, 3 bases at V and 4 bases at J, with 15 bases in the middle. The CDR3 consists of 15 residues. The CDR3 sequence is CASSPPTGSGTEAFF. For the CDR3, the DNA is TGTGCCAGCTCACCCCCTACAGGGAGTGGCACTGAAGCTTTCTTT.

The chain joins TRBV6-1 to TRBJ2-1; 9 nucleotides line up with TRBD2. This CDR3 has 15 amino acids. Germline trimming cut 5 bases from V and 9 bases from J; bases unmatched to any gene: 11. The germline V gene has CDR1 MNHNS and CDR2 SASEGT. The CDR3 region is CASSTSAGGRGEQFF. The DNA of the CDR3 is TGTGCCAGCAGTACTTCAGCGGGGGGCAGGGGTGAGCAGTTCTTC.

The V call is TRBV6-1, the J call TRBJ1-5; 7 positions agree with TRBD1. The V segment lost 5 bases and the J segment 5 bases; nucleotides outside the gene matches: 3. Germline CDR1 and CDR2: MNHNS and SASEGT. The CDR3 runs to 13 residues. This CDR3 is CASSTGTDQPQHF. CDR3 sequence (DNA): TGTGCCAGCAGTACTGGGACAGATCAGCCCCAGCATTTT.

This sequence joins TRBV6-5 and TRBJ1-1, with TRBD1 matching 7 bases. Germline V gene lookup returns CDR1 MNHEY and CDR2 SVGAGI. The CDR3 totals 14 residues. Unmatched junction bases numbered 6, after V lost 7 bases and J lost 1 base. The CDR3 DNA is TGTGCCAGCACTAGGGCAGGGGGGAACACTGAAGCTTTCTTT. It codes for CASTRAGGNTEAFF.

This clone was seen once. The chain uses TRBV30 and TRBJ2-1, with unresolved D. CDR1 and CDR2 (germline): GTSNPN, SVGIG (reference sequence). The V and J ends lost 0 bases and 5 bases respectively, with 5 bases between them. The CDR3 covers 12 residues. CDR3 sequence (DNA): TGTGCCTGGAGTGTACGGGACAATGAGCAGTTCTTC. It encodes CAWSVRDNEQFF.

In DNA form, the CDR3 reads TGTGCCAGCAGTTGGGGGGGGCGTGGGCATCAGCCCCAGCATTTT. As protein: CASSWGGRGHQPQHF. This chain joins TRBV5-8 and TRBJ1-5, with D possibly matching TRBD1 (6 bases). Germline V gives CDR1 SGHTS, CDR2 YDEGEE. Trimming left V 5 bases short and J 5 bases short, with 17 bases between. The CDR3 is 15 residues long.

The rearrangement uses TRBV6-5 and TRBJ2-2; perhaps D is TRBD1 or TRBD2 (6 bases each). V was cut by 6 bases and J by 7 bases, with 18 bases left in between. Germline V gene sequence: CDR1 MNHEY, CDR2 SVGAGI. This CDR3 comprises 15 residues. The chain's CDR3 is CASSPPGAKGGELFF. The CDR3 DNA is TGTGCCAGCAGCCCCCCGGGGGCTAAGGGCGGGGAGCTGTTTTTT.